Sequencing of this T cell receptor (beta chain) was carried out in a study of T cell repertoires in cytomegalovirus infection. The sample holds a few counts of this clonotype. The target antigen is unknown. TCRdb re-called the reads through MiXCR, storing one row per CDR3 protein. The sample lists 340,000 or so distinct CDR3 sequences; more than 20% were seen once. Germline V CDR1 and CDR2: SEHNR, FQNEAQ (reference sequence). The CDR3 covers 14 residues. V was trimmed by 5 bases and J by 3 bases, leaving 13 bases between them. The source was cultured PBMCs, collected from culture after CMV antigen stimulation. The rearrangement uses TRBV7-9 and TRBJ1-1; D is ambiguous. The sequence derives from a human donor in good health (CMV status not recorded). Some clones in this sample may be carry-over from other donors' samples. The CDR3 sequence: CASSRENRDTEAFF. CDR3 coding DNA: TGTGCCAGCAGCCGAGAGAATAGGGACACTGAAGCTTTCTTT.